Each of the 32 T cell receptor beta chains below was sequenced from the same sample in a study of blood T cell repertoires in COVID-19. Sequencing was performed with immunoSEQ multiplex PCR; in TCRdb, only in-frame clones are kept and a portion is missing. The sample has tens of thousands of clones; roughly 89% are singletons. The sequenced material came from peripheral blood. The source is a woman in her forties or fifties with acute or convalescent COVID-19.

This clone has just a few counts. V is TRBV2 and J is TRBJ1-5; 8 positions agree with TRBD1. Germline V CDR1 and CDR2: SNHLY, FYNNEI. After removal of 1 base from V and 5 bases from J, the junction contained 4 bases not matched to a gene. The CDR3 totals 15 residues. CDR3 DNA sequence: TGTGCCAGCAGTGAAGTTACAGGGGGGGATCAGCCCCAGCATTTT. Amino acids: CASSEVTGGDQPQHF.

The chain is built from TRBV24-1 and TRBJ2-3; 9 bases are a match to TRBD2. The V and J ends lost 7 bases and 2 bases, in that order; junction bases with no gene match: 3. There are 14 residues in the CDR3. Germline V gives CDR1 KGHDR, CDR2 SFDVKD. The CDR3 nucleotides are TGTGCCACCAGAGAGGGACTAGCCACAGATACGCAGTATTTT. This gives the protein CATREGLATDTQYF.

The chain recombines TRBV5-1 with TRBJ1-1; D unclear. Deletions cut 0 bases from V and 5 bases from J, with 5 bases between. The CDR3 loop spans 12 amino acids. Germline V gene lookup returns CDR1 SGHRS and CDR2 YFSETQ. CDR3 protein: CASSLDITEAFF. CDR3 DNA: TGCGCCAGCAGCTTGGATATTACTGAAGCTTTCTTT.

This chain joins TRBV6-2 or TRBV6-3 and TRBJ1-1; TRBD1 might be the D (6 bases). CDR3 length: 14 residues. Germline V gene data show CDR1 as MNHEY and CDR2 as SVGEGT. Trimming removed 6 bases at V and 1 base at J, with 12 bases between. This CDR3 is CASSRQVENTEAFF. The CDR3 DNA reads as TGTGCCAGCAGCCGACAGGTGGAGAACACTGAAGCTTTCTTT.

The rearrangement links TRBV28 to TRBJ2-1, with 15 bases fitting TRBD2. The CDR3 runs 15 residues. With V trimmed by 6 bases and J by 7 bases, 4 bases remained unmatched. CDR1 and CDR2 (germline): MDHEN, SYDVKM. The CDR3 region has the DNA TGTGCCAGCAGCGAAGGACTAGCGGGAGGGAATGAGCAGTTCTTC. Its translation is CASSEGLAGGNEQFF.

This chain uses TRBV3-1 (or the pseudogene TRBV3-2) with TRBJ2-5; no firm D call. With 2 bases removed from V and 5 bases from J, the gap between germline ends came to 6 bases. The CDR3 has 12 residues. CDR1 and CDR2 from the germline V gene are LGHDT and YNNKEL (reference sequence). The CDR3 reads CASSQFSETQYF. The CDR3 DNA is TGTGCCAGCAGCCAATTCTCGGAGACCCAGTACTTC.

The chain links TRBV30 to TRBJ1-5; D gene uncertain. The V and J ends lost 3 bases and 7 bases respectively, with 10 bases between them. Germline CDR1 is GTSNPN and CDR2 is SVGIG (reference sequence). The CDR3 length is 12 residues. The chain's CDR3 is CAWSPTGQPQHF. CDR3 nucleotides: TGTGCCTGGAGCCCCACGGGGCAGCCCCAGCATTTT.

The V and J genes are TRBV2 and TRBJ2-1, with 10 bases that match TRBD1. Germline V gene sequence: CDR1 SNHLY, CDR2 FYNNEI. J was trimmed by 9 bases and V by 4 bases; bases with no gene match: 9. There are 15 residues in the CDR3. The CDR3, as DNA: TGTGCCAGCAGTGCCCGGACAGGGGGAGTGGGTGAGCAGTTCTTC. It specifies CASSARTGGVGEQFF.

The chain links TRBV9 to TRBJ2-3; weak D call: TRBD2 (6 bases). This CDR3 is built from 16 residues. The germline CDR1 and CDR2 sequences are SGDLS and YYNGEE. The V and J ends lost 0 bases and 0 bases respectively, with 11 bases between them. CDR3 sequence reads: CASSVGRGSSTDTQYF. The CDR3, as DNA: TGTGCCAGCAGCGTAGGTCGGGGGTCTAGCACAGATACGCAGTATTTT.

The gene calls are TRBV4-3 and TRBJ2-3, with no clear D. CDR1 and CDR2 (germline): LGHNA, YSLEER. This CDR3 has 15 residues. V gave up 5 bases and J gave up 5 bases, with 17 bases separating them. The CDR3 nucleotides read TGCGCCAGCAGCAAAGGCGAGGCCCGAGGAGATACGCAGTATTTT. This codes for CASSKGEARGDTQYF.

This chain connects TRBV23-1 to TRBJ1-2; D is ambiguous. TRBV23-1 is an open reading frame whose function is uncertain. The CDR3 covers 16 residues. V dropped 4 bases and J dropped 0 bases, with 15 bases sitting between them. As DNA, the CDR3 is TGCGCCAGCAGTCTAGTATCTCTCTTTACTAACTATGGCTACACCTTC. Amino acids: CASSLVSLFTNYGYTF.

This clone showed up just a few times. The chain recombines TRBV7-8 with TRBJ1-5; 12 nucleotides agree with TRBD1. Germline CDR1 reads SGHVS; CDR2 reads FQNEAQ. The V and J ends lost 5 bases and 2 bases, in that order; junction bases with no gene match: 13. This CDR3 is 19 amino acids long. CDR3 sequence reads: CASSRDGGQGAVGNQPQHF. In nucleotides, the CDR3 is TGTGCCAGCAGCCGAGACGGGGGACAGGGGGCCGTCGGCAATCAGCCCCAGCATTTT.

This clone appeared once. This sequence joins TRBV4-3 and TRBJ1-1, with D hard to call. Germline CDR1 is LGHNA and CDR2 is YSLEER. This CDR3 has 14 residues. V was shortened by 0 bases and J by 8 bases, with 13 bases between the two germline ends. In nucleotides, the CDR3 is TGCGCCAGCAGCCAAGATGAGGCATATGGGGAAGCTTTCTTT. Translating gives CASSQDEAYGEAFF.

The CDR3 sequence: CASSLGGFSGRRTYEQYF. The CDR3, as DNA: TGTGCCAGCAGCCTAGGAGGGTTTTCTGGCCGTAGGACCTACGAGCAGTACTTC. V is TRBV28 and J is TRBJ2-7, with a tentative D call TRBD2 (6 bases). Trimming stripped 6 bases from V and 2 bases from J, with 26 bases between. The CDR3 consists of 18 residues. In germline, CDR1 is MDHEN, CDR2 SYDVKM.

This chain joins TRBV7-6 and TRBJ2-1, with D perhaps TRBD2 (6 bases). The CDR3 consists of 16 residues. Germline CDR1 is SGHVS and CDR2 is FNYEAQ. The germline V and J ends were trimmed by 6 bases and 10 bases, with 25 bases remaining between them. As DNA, the CDR3 is TGTGCCAGCAGTCCACGAGGTCGAGCATTCGGAGGGGAGCAGTTCTTC. Translation gives CASSPRGRAFGGEQFF.

The rearrangement links TRBV12-3 or TRBV12-4 to TRBJ2-7; D remains unclear. Trimming pared 6 bases from V and 2 bases from J, leaving 8 bases between. The CDR3 runs 12 residues. Written as DNA, the CDR3 is TGTGCCAGCAGCCCCCCTGCCTACGAGCAGTACTTC. Residues: CASSPPAYEQYF.

The chain uses TRBV7-8 and TRBJ2-5; a weak D match, TRBD1 (6 bases). Germline lookup yields CDR1 SGHVS and CDR2 FQNEAQ. V lost 6 bases and J lost 6, with 14 bases in between. The CDR3 extends over 13 amino acids. The CDR3 is CASREGTMQTQYF. CDR3 DNA: TGTGCCAGCAGGGAAGGGACAATGCAGACCCAGTACTTC.

This CDR3 reads CSVGQGDTEAFF. The DNA for the CDR3 is TGCAGCGTGGGACAGGGGGACACTGAAGCTTTCTTT. The chain recombines TRBV29-1 with TRBJ1-1; 11 nucleotides line up with TRBD1. V gave up 6 bases and J gave up 3 bases; unmatched junction bases: 0. The CDR3 sequence is 12 residues long. Looked up from germline, CDR1 is SQVTM and CDR2 is ANQGSEA. The variable domain in full, with the rest retrieved from reference TRBV29-1 and TRBJ1-1, is SAVISQKPSRDICQRGTSLTIQCQVDSQVTMMFWYRQQPGQSLTLIATANQGSEATYESGFVIDKFPISRPNLTFSTLTVSNMSPEDSSIYLCSVGQGDTEAFFGQGTRLTVV.

The J gene is TRBJ2-7, the V gene TRBV11-2, with D maybe TRBD1 (6 bases). Trimming cost V 3 bases and J 10 bases, with 16 bases left between them. Per the germline V gene, CDR1 is SGHAT and CDR2 is FQNNGV. The CDR3 length is 13 residues. This CDR3 reads CASSFTETGEQYF. The CDR3, as DNA: TGTGCCAGCAGCTTCACCGAGACAGGCGAACAGTACTTC.

The chain is built from TRBV3-1 (or the pseudogene TRBV3-2) and TRBJ2-1, with TRBD1 matching over 11 bases. Losses at the gene ends were 4 bases for V and 4 bases for J; bases not matched to a gene: 6. In germline, CDR1 is LGHDT, CDR2 YNNKEL (reference sequence). There are 16 residues in the CDR3. The CDR3 DNA reads TGTGCCAGCAGCCCGGAGGGACAGGGGGTGTACAATGAGCAGTTCTTC. It encodes CASSPEGQGVYNEQFF.

This sequence joins TRBV9 and TRBJ1-2; 10 positions match TRBD1. Germline values: CDR1 SGDLS, CDR2 YYNGEE. Trimming removed 5 bases from V and 6 bases from J; junction bases left unmatched: 4. The CDR3 covers 13 residues. DNA for the CDR3: TGTGCCAGCAGAAGACAGGGGGCGGATGGCTACACCTTC. Translating gives CASRRQGADGYTF.

The DNA of the CDR3 is TGTGCCAGCAGCCCCCAACAGGATAGTTCACCCCTCCACTTT. Translating it yields CASSPQQDSSPLHF. The chain recombines TRBV5-4 with TRBJ1-6, with D tentatively TRBD1 (5 bases). The CDR3 is 14 residues long. V gave up 4 bases and J gave up 9 bases, with 14 bases separating them. Germline lookup yields CDR1 SGHNT and CDR2 YYREEE (reference sequence).

This clone was seen a single time. This rearrangement joins TRBV6-6 to TRBJ1-1, with 7 bases fitting TRBD1. CDR1 is MNHNY, CDR2 SVGAGI, per germline (reference sequence). Losses at the gene ends were 2 bases for V and 4 bases for J; bases not matched to a gene: 10. The CDR3 length is 16 residues. The CDR3 bases are TGTGCCAGCAGTTACCCAAGCGTACAGGGGAGCACTGAAGCTTTCTTT. Translating it yields CASSYPSVQGSTEAFF.

The V call is TRBV6-5, the J call TRBJ2-5; the match to TRBD2 covers 8 bases. V lost 4 bases to trimming and J lost 5 bases; unmatched junction nucleotides: 0. Germline assignment: CDR1 MNHEY and CDR2 SVGAGI. This CDR3 has 12 residues. This CDR3 is CASSLAGETQYF. As DNA, the CDR3 is TGTGCCAGCAGTTTAGCGGGGGAGACCCAGTACTTC.

V and J are TRBV27 and TRBJ2-2, with no clear D. V shed 6 bases and J shed 8 bases, with 7 bases lying between them. This CDR3 contains 11 residues. Looked up from germline, CDR1 is MNHEY and CDR2 is SMNVEV (reference sequence). CDR3 sequence: CASRSGGELFF. CDR3 sequence (DNA): TGTGCCAGCAGATCGGGTGGGGAGCTGTTTTTT.

This clone was counted a single time. J is TRBJ2-7 and V is TRBV12-3 or TRBV12-4; 7 positions agree with TRBD1. With V trimmed by 5 bases and J by 5 bases, 6 bases remained unmatched. The CDR3 has 13 residues. CDR3 nucleotides: TGTGCCAGCAGTAAGACAGGGTTGCACGAGCAGTACTTC. This gives the protein CASSKTGLHEQYF.

The J gene is TRBJ1-4, the V gene TRBV12-5; D call uncertain. The CDR3 runs to 17 residues. Per the germline V gene, CDR1 is LGHNT and CDR2 is FRNRAP. Trimming left V 1 base short and J 7 bases short, with 19 bases between. DNA of the CDR3: TGTGCTAGTGGTTTGGCGGGCCGAACACGGGGTTCTGAAAAACTGTTTTTT. Amino acids: CASGLAGRTRGSEKLFF.

There are a few counts of this clone. The gene calls are TRBV5-8 and TRBJ1-5, with 9 bases that match TRBD1. Germline V CDR1 and CDR2: SGHTS, YDEGEE. There are 15 residues in the CDR3. J was trimmed by 5 bases and V by 4 bases; bases with no gene match: 7. The CDR3 DNA sequence: TGTGCCAGCAGCCACTCGGGACAGGGCGATCAGCCCCAGCATTTT. It yields the protein CASSHSGQGDQPQHF.

The rearrangement joins TRBV2 to TRBJ1-1; D might be TRBD1 (5 bases). The CDR3 has 14 amino acids. Germline V gene lookup returns CDR1 SNHLY and CDR2 FYNNEI. V lost 6 bases and J lost 2, with 13 bases in between. The CDR3 DNA is TGTGCCAGCAGCCCCGACAGACGAAACACTGAAGCTTTCTTT. This encodes CASSPDRRNTEAFF.

V usage is TRBV4-1 and J usage is TRBJ1-2; no definite D call. The CDR3 extends over 16 amino acids. Per the germline V gene, CDR1 is MGHRA and CDR2 is YSYEKL. The V gene lost 1 base and the J gene lost 4 bases, with 16 bases spanning the gap. The CDR3 nucleotides read TGCGCCAGCAGCCAAGTACGAGAGGGCGGTGGCTATGGCTACACCTTC. As protein: CASSQVREGGGYGYTF.

The chain recombines TRBV28 with TRBJ1-1, with D maybe TRBD1 (5 bases). Between the trimmed V and J ends, which lost 2 bases and 1 base, there was a span of 5 bases. The CDR3 is 13 amino acids. Looked up from germline, CDR1 is MDHEN and CDR2 is SYDVKM. The CDR3 sequence: CASSLTGNTEAFF. CDR3 sequence (DNA): TGTGCCAGCAGTTTAACAGGGAACACTGAAGCTTTCTTT. Supplemented by reference TRBV28 and TRBJ1-1, the full variable domain reads DVKVTQSSRYLVKRTGEKVFLECVQDMDHENMFWYRQDPGLGLRLIYFSYDVKMKEKGDIPEGYSVSREKKERFSLILESASTNQTSMYLCASSLTGNTEAFFGQGTRLTVV.

The chain has TRBV7-3 and TRBJ1-6, with TRBD1 matching 7 bases. With 6 bases clipped from V and 6 bases from J, the junction kept 8 bases outside the gene matches. This CDR3 has 15 residues. CDR1 is SGHTA and CDR2 is FQGTGA in the germline V gene. The CDR3 nucleotides read TGTGCCAGCAGTGGTATAGGGGGCGGTAATTCACCCCTCCACTTT. Protein product: CASSGIGGGNSPLHF.